The clone carrying this TCR beta chain was picked up many times. Its antigen is currently unknown. TCRdb passed the 5' RACE reads through MiXCR, listing each CDR3 protein once. Among 150,000 to 200,000 distinct CDR3 sequences, 10% to 15% were seen once, and the ten largest hold more than 9.5%. This sample is part of a study of CD8 T cells in ankylosing spondylitis. Notes on the study in general: Significant enrichment of disease-linked clones was reportedly seen in matched ankylosing spondylitis synovial fluid. Disease-linked clones displayed a CD8+ phenotype and appeared relatively rarely in peripheral blood.

The germline gives CDR1 SGHTA, CDR2 FQGTGA. Trimming pared 6 bases from V and 7 bases from J, leaving 25 bases between. CDR3 size: 18 residues. Sequencing was done on a sample of blood, either unsorted or a sorted T cell fraction (not recorded which). The TCR was taken from a female donor with ankylosing spondylitis or in good health (not recorded which). This chain links TRBV7-3 with TRBJ1-6, with D perhaps matching TRBD1 (5 bases). The CDR3 DNA follows: TGTGCCAGCAGGCGCCGGGACCAGAGGCCCTTACGGAATTCACCCCTCCACTTT. Its protein is CASRRRDQRPLRNSPLHF.